The rows below give T cell receptor beta chains drawn from one sample of a study of control samples from healthy donors and cancer patients. TCRdb keeps only in-frame clones here, not all; method: immunoSEQ multiplex PCR. The top ten hold around 1.4% of the sample, which has around 81,000 clones, approximately 95% seen once. Material: blood. The origin of the receptors is a woman younger than 45 in good health. Each CDR3 is given with its conserved first and last residue. A D gene is named only where the DNA matches it firmly. A row's size may be missing; if present it is once, few, many or a size class.

J gene: TRBJ1-1
V gene: TRBV11-2
clone size: NA
D gene: TRBD1
CDR3 length: 13
CDR3 protein: CASSNQGGTEAFF
CDR3 DNA: TGTGCCAGCAGCAATCAGGGGGGCACTGAAGCTTTCTTT

J gene: TRBJ1-3
V gene: TRBV19
clone size: NA
D gene: TRBD1
CDR3 length: 15
CDR3 protein: CASSFQGAAGNTIYF
CDR3 DNA: TGTGCCAGTAGTTTTCAGGGGGCAGCTGGAAACACCATATATTTT

J gene: TRBJ2-2
V gene: TRBV10-3
clone size: once
D gene: NA
CDR3 length: 15
CDR3 protein: CAISDPAATTGELFF
CDR3 DNA: TGTGCCATCAGTGATCCGGCAGCCACCACCGGGGAGCTGTTTTTT

J gene: TRBJ2-1
V gene: TRBV6-5
clone size: NA
D gene: NA
CDR3 length: 15
CDR3 protein: CASRAAWTGYNEQFF
CDR3 DNA: TGTGCCAGCAGGGCGGCCTGGACCGGATACAATGAGCAGTTCTTC

J gene: TRBJ1-2
V gene: TRBV5-5
clone size: NA
D gene: NA
CDR3 length: 15
CDR3 protein: CASSLAPGPSYGYTF
CDR3 DNA: TGTGCCAGCAGCTTGGCCCCCGGTCCCTCATATGGCTACACCTTC

J gene: TRBJ2-3
V gene: TRBV19
clone size: NA
D gene: TRBD2
CDR3 length: 18
CDR3 protein: CASNRRASGRAGADTQYF
CDR3 DNA: TGTGCCAGTAATCGAAGGGCTAGCGGGAGGGCCGGGGCAGATACGCAGTATTTT

J gene: TRBJ2-3
V gene: TRBV14
clone size: NA
D gene: NA
CDR3 length: 16
CDR3 protein: CASSQDRRASTDTQYF
CDR3 DNA: TGTGCCAGCAGCCAAGATCGCAGGGCGAGCACAGATACGCAGTATTTT

J gene: TRBJ2-1
V gene: TRBV27
clone size: NA
D gene: NA
CDR3 length: 14
CDR3 protein: CASSLKGSRREQFF
CDR3 DNA: TGTGCCAGCAGTTTAAAGGGTAGCCGACGAGAGCAGTTCTTC

J gene: TRBJ2-5
V gene: TRBV10-3
clone size: NA
D gene: TRBD2
CDR3 length: 17
CDR3 protein: CAISEKMTSGFQETQYF
CDR3 DNA: TGTGCCATCAGTGAGAAAATGACTAGCGGATTTCAAGAGACCCAGTACTTC

J gene: TRBJ2-3
V gene: TRBV6-4
clone size: few
D gene: NA
CDR3 length: 14
CDR3 protein: CASSGQGGTDTQYF
CDR3 DNA: TGTGCCAGCAGTGGCCAGGGAGGAACAGATACGCAGTATTTT

J gene: TRBJ1-6
V gene: TRBV5-1
clone size: NA
D gene: TRBD1
CDR3 length: 16
CDR3 protein: CASSSRQGVYNSPLHF
CDR3 DNA: TGCGCCAGCAGCAGTCGACAGGGGGTTTATAATTCACCCCTCCACTTT

J gene: TRBJ1-5
V gene: TRBV6-1
clone size: NA
D gene: NA
CDR3 length: 15
CDR3 protein: CASTTGGGRNQPQHF
CDR3 DNA: TGTGCCAGCACCACCGGGGGGGGGCGCAATCAGCCCCAGCATTTT

J gene: TRBJ2-2
V gene: TRBV6-5
clone size: NA
D gene: NA
CDR3 length: 12
CDR3 protein: CASSSHWRELFF
CDR3 DNA: TGTGCCAGCAGTTCCCACTGGCGAGAGCTGTTTTTT

J gene: TRBJ2-7
V gene: TRBV2
clone size: NA
D gene: NA
CDR3 length: 13
CDR3 protein: CASTLQGGYEQYF
CDR3 DNA: TGTGCCAGCACGTTACAGGGGGGGTACGAGCAGTACTTC

J gene: TRBJ1-3
V gene: TRBV2
clone size: NA
D gene: NA
CDR3 length: 14
CDR3 protein: CASSDMSSGNTIYF
CDR3 DNA: TGTGCCAGCAGTGATATGTCAAGTGGAAACACCATATATTTT

J gene: TRBJ1-5
V gene: TRBV4-1
clone size: NA
D gene: NA
CDR3 length: 14
CDR3 protein: CASSQGPINQPQHF
CDR3 DNA: TGCGCCAGCAGCCAAGGACCGATCAATCAGCCCCAGCATTTT